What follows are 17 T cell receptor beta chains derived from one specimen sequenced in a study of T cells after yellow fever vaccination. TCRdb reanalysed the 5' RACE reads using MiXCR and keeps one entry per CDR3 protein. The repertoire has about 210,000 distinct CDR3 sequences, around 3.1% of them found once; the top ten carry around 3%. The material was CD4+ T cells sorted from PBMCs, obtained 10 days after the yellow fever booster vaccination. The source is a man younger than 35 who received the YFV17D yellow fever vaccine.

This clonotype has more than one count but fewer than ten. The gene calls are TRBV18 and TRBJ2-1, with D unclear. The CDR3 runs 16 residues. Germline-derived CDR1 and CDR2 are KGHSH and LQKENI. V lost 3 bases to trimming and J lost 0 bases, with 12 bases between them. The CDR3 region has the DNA TGTGCCAGCTCACCCAACGCGGTTAGCTCCTACAATGAGCAGTTCTTC. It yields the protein CASSPNAVSSYNEQFF.

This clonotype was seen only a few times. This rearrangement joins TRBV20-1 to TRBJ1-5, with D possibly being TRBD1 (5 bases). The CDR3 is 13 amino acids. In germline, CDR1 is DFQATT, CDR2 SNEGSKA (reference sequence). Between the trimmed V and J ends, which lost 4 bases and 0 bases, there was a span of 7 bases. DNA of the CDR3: TGCAGTGCTAAGACAGATAGCAATCAGCCCCAGCATTTT. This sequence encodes CSAKTDSNQPQHF.

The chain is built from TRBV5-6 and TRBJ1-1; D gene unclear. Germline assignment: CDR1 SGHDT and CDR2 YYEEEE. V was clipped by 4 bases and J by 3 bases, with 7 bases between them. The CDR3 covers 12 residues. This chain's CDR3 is CASSERDTEAFF. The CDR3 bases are TGTGCCAGCAGCGAAAGGGACACTGAAGCTTTCTTT. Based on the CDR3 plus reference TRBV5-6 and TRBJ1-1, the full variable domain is DAGVTQSPTHLIKTRGQQVTLRCSPKSGHDTVSWYQQALGQGPQFIFQYYEEEERQRGNFPDRFSGHQFPNYSSELNVNALLLGDSALYLCASSERDTEAFFGQGTRLTVV.

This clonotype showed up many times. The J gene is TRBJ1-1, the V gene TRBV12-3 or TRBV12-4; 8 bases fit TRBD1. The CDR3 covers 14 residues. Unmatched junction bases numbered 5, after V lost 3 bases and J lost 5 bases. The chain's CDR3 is CASSFGQGATEAFF. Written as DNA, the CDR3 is TGTGCCAGCAGTTTTGGACAGGGCGCGACTGAAGCTTTCTTT.

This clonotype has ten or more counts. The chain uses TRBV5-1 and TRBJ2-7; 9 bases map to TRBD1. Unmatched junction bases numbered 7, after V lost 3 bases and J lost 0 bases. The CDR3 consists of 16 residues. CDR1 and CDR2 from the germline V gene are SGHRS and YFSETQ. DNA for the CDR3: TGCGCCAGCAGCTCGGGACAGGGCCCAAGCTCCTACGAGCAGTACGTC. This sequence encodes CASSSGQGPSSYEQYV.

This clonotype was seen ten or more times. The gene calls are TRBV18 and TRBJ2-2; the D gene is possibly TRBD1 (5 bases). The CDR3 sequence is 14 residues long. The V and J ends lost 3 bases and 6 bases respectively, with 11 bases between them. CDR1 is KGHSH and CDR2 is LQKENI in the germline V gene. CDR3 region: CASSPGWGPGELFF. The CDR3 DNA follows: TGTGCCAGCTCACCCGGCTGGGGCCCCGGGGAGCTGTTTTTT.

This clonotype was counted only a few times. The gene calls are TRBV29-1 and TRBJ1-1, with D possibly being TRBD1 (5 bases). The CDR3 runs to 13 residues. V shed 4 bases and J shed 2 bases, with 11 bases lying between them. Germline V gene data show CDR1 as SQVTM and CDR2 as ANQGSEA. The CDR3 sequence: CSVVADTNTEAFF. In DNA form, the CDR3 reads TGCAGCGTTGTTGCGGACACCAACACTGAAGCTTTCTTT.

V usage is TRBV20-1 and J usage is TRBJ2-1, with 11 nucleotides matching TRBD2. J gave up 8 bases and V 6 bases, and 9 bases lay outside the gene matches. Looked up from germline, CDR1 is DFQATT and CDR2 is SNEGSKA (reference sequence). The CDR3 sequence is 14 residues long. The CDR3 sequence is CSARRSGGADEQFF. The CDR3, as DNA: TGCAGTGCCAGACGTAGCGGGGGGGCGGATGAGCAGTTCTTC.

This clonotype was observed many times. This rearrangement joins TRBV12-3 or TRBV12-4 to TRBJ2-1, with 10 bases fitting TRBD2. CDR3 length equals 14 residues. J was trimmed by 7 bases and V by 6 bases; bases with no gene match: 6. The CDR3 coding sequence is TGTGCCAGCAGCGGGACTAGCGCTGGAAATGAGCAGTTCTTC. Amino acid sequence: CASSGTSAGNEQFF.

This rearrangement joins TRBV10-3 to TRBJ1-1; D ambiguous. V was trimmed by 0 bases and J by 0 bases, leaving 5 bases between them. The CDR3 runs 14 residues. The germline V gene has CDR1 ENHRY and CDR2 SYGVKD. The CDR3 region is CAISESTVNTEAFF. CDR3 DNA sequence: TGTGCCATCAGTGAGTCGACGGTGAACACTGAAGCTTTCTTT.

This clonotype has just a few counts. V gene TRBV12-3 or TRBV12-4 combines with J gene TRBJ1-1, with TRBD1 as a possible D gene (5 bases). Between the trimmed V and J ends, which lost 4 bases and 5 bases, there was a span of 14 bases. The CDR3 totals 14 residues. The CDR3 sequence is CASSSPGPLTEAFF. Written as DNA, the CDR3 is TGTGCCAGCAGTTCCCCGGGACCGCTAACTGAAGCTTTCTTT.

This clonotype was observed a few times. The CDR3 coding sequence is TGTGCCTGGAGTGTGCCAGGGCGGCCTAACTATGGCTACACCTTC. This codes for CAWSVPGRPNYGYTF. The rearrangement joins TRBV30 to TRBJ1-2, with a possible D match to TRBD1 (5 bases). The V gene lost 0 bases and the J gene lost 0 bases, with 11 bases spanning the gap. Germline CDR1 GTSNPN, CDR2 SVGIG (reference sequence). The CDR3 runs 15 residues.

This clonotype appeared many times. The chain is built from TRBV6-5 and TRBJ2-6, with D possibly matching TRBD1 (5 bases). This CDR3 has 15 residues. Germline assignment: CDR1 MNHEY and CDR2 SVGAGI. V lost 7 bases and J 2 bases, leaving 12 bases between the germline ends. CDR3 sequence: CASKQGGTGANVLTF. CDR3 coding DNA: TGTGCCAGCAAGCAGGGTGGAACTGGGGCCAACGTCCTGACTTTC.

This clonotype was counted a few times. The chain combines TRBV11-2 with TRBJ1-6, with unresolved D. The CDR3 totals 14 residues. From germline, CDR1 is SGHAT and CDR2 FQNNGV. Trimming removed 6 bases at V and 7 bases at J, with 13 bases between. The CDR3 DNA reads TGTGCCAGCAGATTCCGTGGAGGCAATTCACCCCTCCACTTT. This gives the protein CASRFRGGNSPLHF.

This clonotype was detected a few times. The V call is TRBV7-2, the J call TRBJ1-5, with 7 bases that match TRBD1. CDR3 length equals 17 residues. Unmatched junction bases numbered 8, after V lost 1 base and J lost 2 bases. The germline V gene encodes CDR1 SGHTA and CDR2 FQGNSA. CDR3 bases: TGTGCCAGCAGCTTAGGGACAGGCTGGATGGGCAATCAGCCCCAGCATTTT. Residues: CASSLGTGWMGNQPQHF.

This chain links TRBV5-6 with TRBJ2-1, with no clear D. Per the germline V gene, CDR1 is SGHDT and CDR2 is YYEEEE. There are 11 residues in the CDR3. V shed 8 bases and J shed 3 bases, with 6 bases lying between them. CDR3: CASKNYNEQFF. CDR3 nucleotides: TGTGCCAGTAAGAACTACAATGAGCAGTTCTTC. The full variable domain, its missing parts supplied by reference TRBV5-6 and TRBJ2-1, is DAGVTQSPTHLIKTRGQQVTLRCSPKSGHDTVSWYQQALGQGPQFIFQYYEEEERQRGNFPDRFSGHQFPNYSSELNVNALLLGDSALYLCASKNYNEQFFGPGTRLTVL.

The CDR3 sequence is CASSPGQITYNEQFF. CDR3 nucleotide sequence: TGTGCCAGCAGCCCGGGACAGATAACCTACAATGAGCAGTTCTTC. The chain uses TRBV7-3 and TRBJ2-1; 7 nucleotides align to TRBD1. The CDR3 is 15 amino acids. Germline-derived CDR1 and CDR2 are SGHTA and FQGTGA. V trimming: 5 bases; J trimming: 2 bases; junction bases outside the gene matches: 6.